The source of this T cell receptor beta chain is a study of T cells in Graves' hyperthyroidism and ophthalmopathy. Study-wide results and caveats: Blood also showed most of the thyroid clonotypes that were expanded above 0.001.

It was RNA transcripts that yielded the amplified TCR beta CDR3 regions. First-round RT-PCR targeting the TCR CDR3 was performed with the HTBI primer set. TCRdb re-derived calls from the multiplex PCR reads in MiXCR, one entry per CDR3 protein. The data hold 550,000 to 700,000 distinct CDR3 sequences, with about 15% observed a single time. A remark on this clonotype: Antigen: not known.

The study excluded patients with uncontrolled infection, other autoimmune disease, pregnancy or lactation. This CDR3 is 12 amino acids long. V was clipped by 6 bases and J by 1 base, with 6 bases between them. The sample consisted of blood. The J gene is TRBJ1-2, the V gene TRBV12-3 or TRBV12-4; D unclear. The receptor comes from a woman aged 35 to 49 with Graves' ophthalmopathy. The CDR3 loop reads CASRTINYGYTF. Here the CDR3 DNA reads TGTGCCAGCAGAACAATTAACTATGGCTACACCTTC.